These 12 T cell receptor beta chains came from one sample sequenced in a study of blood T cell repertoires in COVID-19 (dated by TCRdb to 2019 to 2021). Receptors were amplified or captured by the immunoSEQ multiplex PCR assay. TCRdb took over this immuneACCESS table, retaining in-frame rearrangements with V and J assigned. Such tables are incomplete; in checked studies, under half of the missing clones stem from an unresolved V gene, and the remainder is unexplained. This sample has about 140,000 clones in its table, and roughly 84% of those were observed once. The ten top clones hold roughly a tenth of the sample. Material: peripheral blood. These receptors were taken from a man between 60 and 70 years old with active or convalescent COVID-19.

CDR3 in amino acids: CASSPTGVEQYV. DNA of the CDR3: TGTGCCAGCTCACCTACAGGGGTTGAGCAGTACGTC. The V call is TRBV18, the J call TRBJ2-7, with 7 bases matching TRBD1. V lost 3 bases, J lost 7 bases, and 3 bases stayed unmatched. Per germline, CDR1 KGHSH and CDR2 LQKENI. This CDR3 has 12 residues.

The chain combines TRBV7-8 with TRBJ1-4; D gene uncertain. CDR3 length: 13 amino acids. CDR1 is SGHVS, CDR2 FQNEAQ, per germline. V was shortened by 5 bases and J by 8 bases, with 12 bases between the two germline ends. The CDR3: CASSRGSKEKLFF. CDR3 in DNA: TGTGCCAGCAGCCGCGGTTCAAAGGAAAAACTGTTTTTT.

The chain carries TRBV29-1 and TRBJ1-1, with 8 bases matching TRBD1. This CDR3 contains 10 residues. Germline V lookup: CDR1 SQVTM, CDR2 ANQGSEA. V trimming: 4 bases; J trimming: 11 bases; junction bases outside the gene matches: 3. CDR3 DNA: TGCAGCGTTGCGGACAGGGTTGCTTTCTTT. Translated, it gives CSVADRVAFF. The whole variable domain, filled in from reference TRBV29-1 and TRBJ1-1, reads SAVISQKPSRDICQRGTSLTIQCQVDSQVTMMFWYRQQPGQSLTLIATANQGSEATYESGFVIDKFPISRPNLTFSTLTVSNMSPEDSSIYLCSVADRVAFFGQGTRLTVV.

This clone was seen a few times. The V gene is TRBV27, the J gene TRBJ2-3; TRBD2 aligns across 7 bases. The V gene's germline CDR1 is MNHEY and CDR2 SMNVEV (reference sequence). The CDR3 covers 14 residues. V lost 8 bases, J lost 5 bases, and 10 bases stayed unmatched. The CDR3 DNA is TGTGCCAGCGGGACCGGACTAGGAGGAGATACGCAGTATTTT. Protein sequence: CASGTGLGGDTQYF.

The chain recombines TRBV6-2 or TRBV6-3 with TRBJ2-7, with 7 bases lining up with TRBD1. Germline V gives CDR1 MNHEY, CDR2 SVGEGT. This CDR3 region has 13 residues. J was trimmed by 3 bases and V by 6 bases; bases with no gene match: 5. As DNA, the CDR3 is TGTGCCAGCAGCAGGACAGGCAACTACGAGCAGTACTTC. It translates to CASSRTGNYEQYF.

The chain combines TRBV5-5 with TRBJ1-1; 8 nucleotides match TRBD1. Looked up from germline, CDR1 is SGHKS and CDR2 is YYEKEE (reference sequence). The V and J ends lost 0 bases and 2 bases, in that order; junction bases with no gene match: 3. The CDR3 totals 15 residues. The CDR3 sequence is CASSLVQGANTEAFF. The CDR3 bases are TGTGCCAGCAGCTTGGTGCAGGGGGCAAACACTGAAGCTTTCTTT.

The chain employs TRBV4-1 and TRBJ2-5; possible D gene TRBD2, 6 bases. V lost 7 bases and J lost 5, with 17 bases in between. The CDR3 covers 14 residues. Germline CDR1 MGHRA, CDR2 YSYEKL. This CDR3 is CASTPSPLAETQYF. CDR3 in DNA: TGCGCCAGCACCCCAAGTCCCCTAGCGGAGACCCAGTACTTC.

The chain is built from TRBV6-1 and TRBJ1-2; perhaps TRBD1 as D (6 bases). The V end was cut by 4 bases, the J end by 8 bases, with 23 bases between. This CDR3 is 16 amino acids long. In germline, CDR1 is MNHNS, CDR2 SASEGT. In nucleotides, the CDR3 is TGTGCCAGCAGTGTCAATGGACAGCCCTTTGCTCAAGGCTACACCTTC. This codes for CASSVNGQPFAQGYTF.

This chain connects TRBV21-1 to TRBJ2-7; the listed D gene, TRBD2, was not tested against the DNA. TRBV21-1 is labeled a pseudogene. The CDR3 extends over 15 amino acids. CDR3 amino acids: CASGSEATTSYEQYV. In DNA form, the CDR3 reads TGTGCCAGCGGGTCAGAAGCGACTACCTCCTACGAGCAGTACGTC.

This chain uses TRBV19 with TRBJ2-7; 9 bases map to TRBD1. Germline CDR1 LNHDA, CDR2 SQIVND (reference sequence). This CDR3 is 16 amino acids long. Trimming cost V 6 bases and J 1 base; bases outside gene matches: 10. The CDR3 loop is CASSSRDRVESYEQYV. CDR3 nucleotides: TGTGCCAGTAGCTCCCGGGACAGGGTGGAATCCTACGAGCAGTACGTC.

This clone was found a few times. The rearrangement joins TRBV5-1 to TRBJ1-1; 7 bases are a match to TRBD1. The CDR3 is 15 residues long. Trimming cost V 4 bases and J 2 bases; bases outside gene matches: 8. Germline V CDR1 and CDR2: SGHRS, YFSETQ. CDR3 coding DNA: TGCGCCAGCAGCGGGTTAACAGGGGCCAACACTGAAGCTTTCTTT. It translates to CASSGLTGANTEAFF.

The chain carries TRBV7-9 and TRBJ1-1; tentative D call: TRBD1 (5 bases). Germline-derived CDR1 and CDR2 are SEHNR and FQNEAQ (reference sequence). The V end lost 10 bases, the J end lost 6 bases, and 18 bases lay between the germline ends. This CDR3 is built from 13 residues. CDR3 sequence (DNA): TGTGCCATCCAAAAAGGGGAGGCGGCTGAAGCTTTCTTT. Translation gives CAIQKGEAAEAFF.